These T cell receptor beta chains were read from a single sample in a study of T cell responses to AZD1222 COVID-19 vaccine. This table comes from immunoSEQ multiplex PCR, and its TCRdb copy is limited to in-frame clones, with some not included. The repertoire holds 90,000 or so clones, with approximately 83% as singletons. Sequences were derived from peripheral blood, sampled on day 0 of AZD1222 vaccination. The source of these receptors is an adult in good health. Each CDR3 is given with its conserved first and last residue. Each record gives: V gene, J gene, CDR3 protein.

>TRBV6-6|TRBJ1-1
CASSQSTYTEAFF
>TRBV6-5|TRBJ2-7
CASSYSSSLYEQYF
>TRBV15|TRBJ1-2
CATSREDYGYTF
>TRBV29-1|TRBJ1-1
CSVRGGDTEAFF
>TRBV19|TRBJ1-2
CASTTERSNYGYTF
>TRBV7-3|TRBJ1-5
CASSRDRSSNQPQHF
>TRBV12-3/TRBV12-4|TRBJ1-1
CASSLLWAEAFF
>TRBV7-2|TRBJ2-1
CASSSTLAGGRRFF
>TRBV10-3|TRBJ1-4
CAIRGDREDEKLFF
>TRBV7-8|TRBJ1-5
CASSPTLDQPQHF
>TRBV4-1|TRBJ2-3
CASSQAGLAGGGGTDTQYF
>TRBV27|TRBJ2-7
CASSLVAGGVYEQYF
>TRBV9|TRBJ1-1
CASSPRGGRVAFF
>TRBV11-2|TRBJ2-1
CASSAQAYNEQFF
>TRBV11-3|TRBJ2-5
CASSLGAGETQYF
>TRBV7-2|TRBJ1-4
CASSLDSRKEKLFF
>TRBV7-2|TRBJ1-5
CASSLIDRGHQPQHF
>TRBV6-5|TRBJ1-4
CASRVTGATNEKLFF
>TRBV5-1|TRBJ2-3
CASSLGLGERTQYF
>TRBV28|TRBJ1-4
CASSFATATNEKLFF
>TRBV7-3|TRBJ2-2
CASSSRVNTGELFF
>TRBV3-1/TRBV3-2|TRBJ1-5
CASSYGTGGNQPQHF
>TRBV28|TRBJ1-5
CASSNQPQHF
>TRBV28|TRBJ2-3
CASSYGTSGRADTQYF
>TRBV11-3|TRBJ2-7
CASSLYGSGEGEQYF
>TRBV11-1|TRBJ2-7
CASSQRDRGSYEQYF
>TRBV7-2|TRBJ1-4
CASSFYTGTREKLFF
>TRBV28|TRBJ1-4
CASSPLEGRRTNEKLFF
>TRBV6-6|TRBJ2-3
CASSYSLRSSTDTQYF
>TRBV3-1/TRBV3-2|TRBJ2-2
CASTQRATGELFF
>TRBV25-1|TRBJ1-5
CASSEPPTGDSNQPQHF
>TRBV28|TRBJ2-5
CASSLRTGGRETQYF
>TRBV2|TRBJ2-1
CASTTLTYNEQFF
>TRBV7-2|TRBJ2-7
CASSLEMYEQYF
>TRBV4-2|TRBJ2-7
CASSQDRGRYEQYF
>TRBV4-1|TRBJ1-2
CASSQVRVANYGYTF
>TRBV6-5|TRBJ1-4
CASRETTANEKLFF
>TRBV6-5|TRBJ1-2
CASTIRTGPAYGYTF
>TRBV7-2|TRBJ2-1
CASSLRDPLYNEQFF
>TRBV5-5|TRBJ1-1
CASSFWGETEAFF
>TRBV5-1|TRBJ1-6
CASSLPGDSSPLHF
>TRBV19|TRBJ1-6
CASSPGQAFSPLHF